Following are 13 T cell receptor beta chains from one sample sequenced in a study of cytomegalovirus exposure and HLA in healthy donors. The PCR contained 60 Vbeta and 13 Jbeta primers. TCRdb keeps only in-frame clones here, not all; method: immunoSEQ multiplex PCR. The table includes approximately 90,000 clones, about 74% detected once. Sequencing was performed on PBMCs. The receptors were sampled from a man aged 35-49 years in good health and CMV-seronegative.

To note about this clone: An end of the junction does not agree with germline; a read error may underlie this. The sample has other DNA sequences that encode this CDR3 too. The chain is built from TRBV4-3 and TRBJ1-6, with D perhaps TRBD1 (6 bases). Germline V CDR1 and CDR2: LGHNA, YSLEER. This CDR3 has 17 amino acids. The CDR3 region has the DNA TGCGCCAGCAGCCAAGACAGGGGACGCTCCTATAATTCCCCCCTCCACTTT. The encoded protein is CASSQDRGRSYNSPLHF.

This sequence joins TRBV6-4 and TRBJ2-1; 9 bases line up with TRBD2. The J segment lost 7 bases and the V segment lost 5 bases, leaving 3 bases of the junction unmatched. The CDR3 spans 13 residues. CDR1 and CDR2 (germline): MRHNA, SNTAGT. CDR3 DNA sequence: TGTGCCAGCAGTAATAGCGGGGGAAATGAGCAGTTCTTC. As protein: CASSNSGGNEQFF.

The chain recombines TRBV4-2 with TRBJ2-5; the match to TRBD2 covers 11 bases. Germline CDR1 and CDR2: LGHNA and YNFKEQ. The CDR3 sequence is 16 residues long. The trim removed 3 bases at V and 4 bases at J, leaving 7 bases unmatched. The CDR3 is CASSHELAGGRETQYF. CDR3 sequence (DNA): TGTGCCAGCAGCCATGAATTAGCGGGGGGGCGAGAGACCCAGTACTTC.

The chain carries TRBV7-2 and TRBJ2-3; D gene unclear. Trimming pared 1 base from V and 4 bases from J, leaving 9 bases between. CDR1 SGHTA and CDR2 FQGNSA come from the germline V gene. The CDR3 length is 14 residues. DNA for the CDR3: TGTGCCAGCAGCTTAGAGAGGAGCCCAGATACGCAGTATTTT. It specifies CASSLERSPDTQYF.

The rearrangement links TRBV2 to TRBJ2-2; the D gene is possibly TRBD2 (5 bases). Looked up from germline, CDR1 is SNHLY and CDR2 is FYNNEI. The CDR3 spans 13 residues. CDR3 DNA: TGTGCAGAGGAACGGGAAAACACCGGGGAGCTGTTTTTT. Its protein product is CAEERENTGELFF.

The gene calls are TRBV4-3 and TRBJ2-3, with 7 bases fitting TRBD1. The CDR3 is made up of 16 amino acids. From germline, CDR1 is LGHNA and CDR2 YSLEER. V lost 0 bases and J lost 5; bases outside the gene matches: 8. CDR3 sequence (DNA): TGCGCCAGCAGCCAAGATTGGAAGGGGGCGCGAGATACGCAGTATTTT. Translated, it gives CASSQDWKGARDTQYF.

The chain joins TRBV19 to TRBJ1-2; 9 bases fit TRBD1. J gave up 2 bases and V 1 base, and 2 bases lay outside the gene matches. This CDR3 comprises 15 residues. Germline V gene sequence: CDR1 LNHDA, CDR2 SQIVND (reference sequence). For the CDR3, the DNA is TGTGCCAGTAGTATAGCGGGACAGGGAAACTATGGCTACACCTTC. Translating gives CASSIAGQGNYGYTF.

The chain joins TRBV14 to TRBJ2-1; 11 bases align to TRBD2. V trimming: 1 base; J trimming: 11 bases; junction bases outside the gene matches: 4. There are 14 residues in the CDR3. Germline V CDR1 and CDR2: SGHDN, FVKESK. The CDR3 sequence: CASSQVPSGGKQFF. CDR3 coding DNA: TGTGCCAGCAGCCAAGTACCTAGCGGGGGGAAGCAGTTCTTC.

This clone was observed a few times. The CDR3 region has the DNA TGTGCCAGCAGTGGAAACGACAGGGGGCGGGGCAATCAGCCCCAGCATTTT. This gives the protein CASSGNDRGRGNQPQHF. The chain is built from TRBV6-4 and TRBJ1-5; TRBD1 matches 10 bases. V lost 4 bases, J lost 2 bases, and 8 bases stayed unmatched. This CDR3 is 17 amino acids long. The germline CDR1 and CDR2 sequences are MRHNA and SNTAGT.

The rearrangement links TRBV13 to TRBJ2-7; D is unresolved. The germline gives CDR1 PRHDT, CDR2 FYEKMQ (reference sequence). The V gene lost 5 bases and the J gene lost 3 bases, with 8 bases spanning the gap. This CDR3 region has 12 residues. For the CDR3, the DNA is TGTGCCAGCAGCCCGTATAACTACGAGCAGTACTTC. Residues: CASSPYNYEQYF.

V usage is TRBV6-4 and J usage is TRBJ2-2; TRBD2 aligns across 14 bases. V trimming: 8 bases; J trimming: 4 bases; junction bases outside the gene matches: 0. The length of the CDR3 is 14 residues. Germline lookup yields CDR1 MRHNA and CDR2 SNTAGT. The CDR3 DNA reads TGTGCCAGCGGACTAGCGGGGGGCACCGGGGAGCTGTTTTTT. Its protein is CASGLAGGTGELFF.

V is TRBV7-3 and J is TRBJ2-3; D may be TRBD2 (5 bases). The CDR3 is 13 amino acids. With 5 bases removed from V and 3 bases from J, the gap between germline ends came to 9 bases. Germline V gene lookup returns CDR1 SGHTA and CDR2 FQGTGA. The CDR3: CASSQAVTDTQYF. CDR3 DNA: TGTGCCAGCAGCCAAGCGGTTACAGATACGCAGTATTTT. The whole variable domain, filled in from reference TRBV7-3 and TRBJ2-3, reads GAGVSQTPSNKVTEKGKYVELRCDPISGHTALYWYRQSLGQGPEFLIYFQGTGAADDSGLPNDRFFAVRPEGSVSTLKIQRTERGDSAVYLCASSQAVTDTQYFGPGTRLTVL.

The chain carries TRBV9 and TRBJ1-6; a possible D gene is TRBD1 (6 bases). The CDR3 is made up of 14 amino acids. Germline CDR1 is SGDLS and CDR2 is YYNGEE. The germline V and J ends were trimmed by 3 bases and 10 bases, with 14 bases remaining between them. CDR3 protein: CASSGSNQGSPLHF. DNA for the CDR3: TGTGCCAGCAGCGGATCTAACCAGGGGTCACCCCTCCACTTT.